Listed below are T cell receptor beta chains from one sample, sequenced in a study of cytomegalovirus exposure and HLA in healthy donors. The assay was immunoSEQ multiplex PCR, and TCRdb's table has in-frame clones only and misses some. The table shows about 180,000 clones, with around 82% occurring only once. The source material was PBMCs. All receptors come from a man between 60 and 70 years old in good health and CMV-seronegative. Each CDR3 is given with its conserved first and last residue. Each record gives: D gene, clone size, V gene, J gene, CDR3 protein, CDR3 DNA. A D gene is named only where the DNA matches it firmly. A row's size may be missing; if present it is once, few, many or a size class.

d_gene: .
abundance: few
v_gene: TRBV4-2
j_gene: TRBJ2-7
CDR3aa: CAKRILPIYEQYF
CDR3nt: TGTGCCAAGAGGATCCTACCCATCTACGAGCAGTACTTC

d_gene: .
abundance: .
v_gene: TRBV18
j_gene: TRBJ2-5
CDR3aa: CASSPKALPGETQYF
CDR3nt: TGTGCCAGCTCACCAAAAGCCTTACCCGGGGAGACCCAGTACTTC

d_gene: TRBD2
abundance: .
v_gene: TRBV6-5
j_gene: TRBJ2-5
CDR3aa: CASSGGVQETQYF
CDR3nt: TGTGCCAGCAGTGGGGGGGTTCAAGAGACCCAGTACTTC

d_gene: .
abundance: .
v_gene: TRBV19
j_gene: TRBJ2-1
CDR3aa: CASSFYNEQFF
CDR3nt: TGTGCCAGTAGCTTTTACAATGAGCAGTTCTTC

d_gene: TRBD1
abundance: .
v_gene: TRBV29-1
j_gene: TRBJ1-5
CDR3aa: CSVQGADDQPQHF
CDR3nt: TGCAGCGTTCAGGGGGCCGATGATCAGCCCCAGCATTTT

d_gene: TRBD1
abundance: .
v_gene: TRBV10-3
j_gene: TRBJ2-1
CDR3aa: CAISARRDRDPEQFF
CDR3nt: TGTGCCATCAGTGCTAGGAGGGACAGGGATCCTGAGCAGTTCTTC

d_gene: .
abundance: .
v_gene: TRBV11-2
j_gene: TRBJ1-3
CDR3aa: CASSLPGTLNSGNTIYF
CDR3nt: TGTGCCAGCAGCTTACCGGGGACTCTTAACTCTGGAAACACCATATATTTT

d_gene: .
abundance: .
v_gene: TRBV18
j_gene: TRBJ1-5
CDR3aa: CASSPGQNQPQHF
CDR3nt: TGTGCCAGCTCACCAGGACAGAATCAGCCCCAGCATTTT

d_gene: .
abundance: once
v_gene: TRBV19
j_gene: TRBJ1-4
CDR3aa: CASSLIDRDGEKLFF
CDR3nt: TGTGCCAGTAGCCTCATTGACAGAGACGGGGAAAAACTGTTTTTT

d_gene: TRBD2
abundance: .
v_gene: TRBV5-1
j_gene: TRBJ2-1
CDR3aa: CASSLAGGAYNEQFF
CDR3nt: TGCGCCAGCAGCTTGGCGGGGGGAGCCTACAATGAGCAGTTCTTC

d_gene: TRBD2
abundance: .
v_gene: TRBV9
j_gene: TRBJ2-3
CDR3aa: CASSVAASSGFTSTDTQYF
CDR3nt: TGTGCCAGCAGCGTAGCTGCGTCTAGCGGGTTCACTAGCACAGATACGCAGTATTTT

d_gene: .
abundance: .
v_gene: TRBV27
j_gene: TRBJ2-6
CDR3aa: CASMFQGLDGANVLTF
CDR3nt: TGTGCCAGCATGTTCCAGGGGTTGGACGGGGCCAACGTCCTGACTTTC

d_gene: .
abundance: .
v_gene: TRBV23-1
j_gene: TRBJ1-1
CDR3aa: CASSQKPETVLNTEAFF
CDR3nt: TGCGCCAGCAGTCAAAAACCTGAGACAGTTTTGAACACTGAAGCTTTCTTT

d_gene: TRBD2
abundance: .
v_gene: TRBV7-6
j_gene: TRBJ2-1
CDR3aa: CASSLLSSGSRNEQFF
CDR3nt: TGTGCCAGCAGCCTCCTCTCTAGCGGGAGTCGGAATGAGCAGTTCTTC

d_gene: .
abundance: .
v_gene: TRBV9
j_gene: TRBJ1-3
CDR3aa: CASSVDQGYSSGNTIYF
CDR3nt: TGTGCCAGCAGCGTAGATCAGGGGTACTCGTCTGGAAACACCATATATTTT

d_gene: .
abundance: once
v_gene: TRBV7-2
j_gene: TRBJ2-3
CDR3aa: CASSSRQSSTDTQYF
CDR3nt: TGTGCCAGCAGCTCTCGACAGAGTAGCACAGATACGCAGTATTTT